These 17 T cell receptor beta chains came from one sample sequenced in a study of blood T cell repertoires in COVID-19. Generated by immunoSEQ multiplex PCR, the TCRdb table keeps only in-frame clones and is missing some. The profile covers roughly 290,000 clones, with approximately 83% appearing a single time and 2.2% taken by the ten largest. The sample taken for sequencing was PBMCs or T cells enriched from blood (not recorded which). The source of these receptors is a young man who had recovered from COVID-19.

V usage is TRBV15 and J usage is TRBJ2-3, with 9 nucleotides matching TRBD1. After removal of 3 bases from V and 2 bases from J, the junction contained 6 bases not matched to a gene. CDR3 size: 16 residues. CDR1 and CDR2 from the germline V gene are LNHNV and YYDKDF (reference sequence). CDR3 DNA sequence: TGTGCCACCAGCAGGGAAGGGACAGGGCTCACAGATACGCAGTATTTT. The encoded protein is CATSREGTGLTDTQYF.

The rearrangement uses TRBV4-3 and TRBJ1-2, with TRBD1 as a possible D gene (5 bases). The V gene's germline CDR1 is LGHNA and CDR2 YSLEER. V lost 3 bases, J lost 4 bases, and 15 bases lay in between. This CDR3 has 15 residues. CDR3 nucleotides: TGCGCCAGCAGCCAGGAAAGACAGACTCCCTATGGCTACACCTTC. Its translation: CASSQERQTPYGYTF.

The CDR3 DNA sequence: TGTGCCAGCAGCCAAGTTGGGGAGTACAATGAGCAGTTCTTC. Translating gives CASSQVGEYNEQFF. V and J are TRBV3-1 (or the pseudogene TRBV3-2) and TRBJ2-1; D perhaps matches TRBD2 (5 bases). CDR3 length equals 14 residues. V was clipped by 1 base and J by 4 bases, with 8 bases between them. Germline V gene data show CDR1 as LGHDT and CDR2 as YNNKEL (reference sequence).

This clone was counted at least ten times. This chain links TRBV19 with TRBJ1-1; tentatively, D is TRBD1 (5 bases). V was trimmed by 1 base and J by 4 bases, leaving 16 bases between them. Germline V gene sequence: CDR1 LNHDA, CDR2 SQIVND (reference sequence). This CDR3 has 16 amino acids. This chain's CDR3 is CASSIGFRGPRTEAFF. The CDR3 coding sequence is TGTGCCAGTAGTATAGGTTTTAGGGGTCCCCGCACTGAAGCTTTCTTT.

This clone was counted a few times. The chain couples TRBV4-2 to TRBJ2-7, with D possibly being TRBD1 (5 bases). Per germline, CDR1 LGHNA and CDR2 YNFKEQ. V lost 0 bases, J lost 2 bases, and 14 bases lay in between. There are 16 residues in the CDR3. The CDR3 loop reads CASSQDPQVGPYEQYF. CDR3 nucleotides: TGTGCCAGCAGCCAAGATCCCCAGGTGGGGCCCTACGAGCAGTACTTC.

This clone was seen a single time. J is TRBJ2-5 and V is TRBV12-5; TRBD1 might be the D (6 bases). The CDR3 contains 17 residues. Germline V lookup: CDR1 LGHNT, CDR2 FRNRAP. V shed 1 base and J shed 1 base, with 16 bases lying between them. Here the CDR3 reads CASGLANKQGSQETQYF. The CDR3 DNA reads TGTGCTAGTGGTTTGGCTAATAAACAGGGCTCCCAAGAGACCCAGTACTTC.

The chain recombines TRBV6-6 with TRBJ1-2; 10 nucleotides align to TRBD1. This CDR3 contains 15 residues. Germline V gives CDR1 MNHNY, CDR2 SVGAGI (reference sequence). J was trimmed by 8 bases and V by 2 bases; bases with no gene match: 8. Here the CDR3 DNA reads TGTGCCAGCAGTTACGGACAGGGGGGAACAGTGGGCTACACCTTC. It specifies CASSYGQGGTVGYTF.

The chain carries TRBV29-1 and TRBJ1-1; 7 positions agree with TRBD1. CDR3 size: 14 residues. Germline CDR1 is SQVTM and CDR2 is ANQGSEA. Losses at the gene ends were 3 bases for V and 3 bases for J; bases not matched to a gene: 7. The CDR3 bases are TGCAGCGTTGACGCGTACCAGGGGGACACTGAAGCTTTCTTT. Translating gives CSVDAYQGDTEAFF.

The V gene is TRBV27, the J gene TRBJ1-2; 7 positions agree with TRBD1. This CDR3 contains 15 residues. Germline V gene sequence: CDR1 MNHEY, CDR2 SMNVEV (reference sequence). Trimming removed 5 bases from V and 7 bases from J; junction bases left unmatched: 13. CDR3 DNA sequence: TGTGCCAGCAGTCCCAACAGGGGTCCTCCTTCTGGCTACACCTTC. Amino acid sequence: CASSPNRGPPSGYTF.

The chain carries TRBV2 and TRBJ1-3; TRBD1 aligns across 7 bases. The V gene's germline CDR1 is SNHLY and CDR2 FYNNEI. Trimming took 5 bases from V and 4 from J; bases not matched to a gene: 14. CDR3 length: 17 amino acids. The CDR3 region is CASSLEHGQAGGNTIYF. CDR3 bases: TGTGCCAGCAGTTTAGAACACGGACAGGCTGGCGGAAACACCATATATTTT.

The chain carries TRBV15 and TRBJ1-2; 8 positions agree with TRBD1. The ends lost 0 bases at V and 8 bases at J; junction bases unmatched: 8. This CDR3 region has 15 residues. CDR1 and CDR2 from the germline V gene are LNHNV and YYDKDF (reference sequence). CDR3 bases: TGTGCCACCAGCAGAGATGTTGCGGGGACAGGCGGCTACACCTTC. This encodes CATSRDVAGTGGYTF.

This clone was seen a handful of times. V and J are TRBV20-1 and TRBJ2-7, with a tentative D call TRBD1 (5 bases). Trimming stripped 3 bases from V and 5 bases from J, with 11 bases between. Germline CDR1 DFQATT, CDR2 SNEGSKA (reference sequence). This CDR3 is built from 12 residues. The DNA of the CDR3 is TGCAGTGCTAGTTTCAGGGCGGACGAGCAGTACTTC. Encoded protein: CSASFRADEQYF.

The chain carries TRBV2 and TRBJ1-6; the D is unclear. The CDR3 spans 15 residues. CDR1 and CDR2 from the germline V gene are SNHLY and FYNNEI. V lost 6 bases and J 5 bases, leaving 14 bases between the germline ends. CDR3 sequence: CASSVRAINNSPLHF. The CDR3 DNA is TGTGCCAGCAGCGTGAGGGCGATCAATAATTCACCCCTCCACTTT.

This chain uses TRBV7-2 with TRBJ2-1; 11 nucleotides match TRBD2. Germline V gene sequence: CDR1 SGHTA, CDR2 FQGNSA. Unmatched junction bases numbered 3, after V lost 1 base and J lost 4 bases. This CDR3 is built from 16 residues. The CDR3 nucleotides read TGTGCCAGCAGCTTAGGTAGCGGGGGGGATTACAATGAGCAGTTCTTC. It yields the protein CASSLGSGGDYNEQFF.

This chain uses TRBV4-2 with TRBJ2-3; perhaps TRBD2 as D (7 bases). Germline V gene sequence: CDR1 LGHNA, CDR2 YNFKEQ. CDR3 size: 16 residues. The V end was cut by 1 base, the J end by 2 bases, with 13 bases between. The CDR3 sequence: CASSQVRGGVTDTQYF. CDR3 nucleotide sequence: TGTGCCAGCAGCCAAGTTCGAGGGGGGGTCACAGATACGCAGTATTTT.

The chain combines TRBV7-9 with TRBJ1-6; maybe TRBD1 (6 bases). There are 15 residues in the CDR3. Germline assignment: CDR1 SEHNR and CDR2 FQNEAQ (reference sequence). The germline V and J ends were trimmed by 2 bases and 5 bases, with 10 bases remaining between them. The CDR3 bases are TGTGCCAGCAGCTTATTAGGACAGAATAATTCACCCCTCCACTTT. It yields the protein CASSLLGQNNSPLHF. The variable domain in full, completed from reference TRBV7-9 and TRBJ1-6, reads DTGVSQNPRHKITKRGQNVTFRCDPISEHNRLYWYRQTLGQGPEFLTYFQNEAQLEKSRLLSDRFSAERPKGSFSTLEIQRTEQGDSAMYLCASSLLGQNNSPLHFGNGTRLTVT.

The V and J genes are TRBV4-1 and TRBJ2-5; TRBD1 agrees at 8 bases. The CDR3 has 17 amino acids. Germline V lookup: CDR1 MGHRA, CDR2 YSYEKL. Losses at the gene ends were 1 base for V and 4 bases for J; bases not matched to a gene: 11. The chain's CDR3 is CASSQGTGGLARETQYF. CDR3 DNA: TGCGCCAGCAGCCAAGGCACAGGGGGATTGGCGAGAGAGACCCAGTACTTC.